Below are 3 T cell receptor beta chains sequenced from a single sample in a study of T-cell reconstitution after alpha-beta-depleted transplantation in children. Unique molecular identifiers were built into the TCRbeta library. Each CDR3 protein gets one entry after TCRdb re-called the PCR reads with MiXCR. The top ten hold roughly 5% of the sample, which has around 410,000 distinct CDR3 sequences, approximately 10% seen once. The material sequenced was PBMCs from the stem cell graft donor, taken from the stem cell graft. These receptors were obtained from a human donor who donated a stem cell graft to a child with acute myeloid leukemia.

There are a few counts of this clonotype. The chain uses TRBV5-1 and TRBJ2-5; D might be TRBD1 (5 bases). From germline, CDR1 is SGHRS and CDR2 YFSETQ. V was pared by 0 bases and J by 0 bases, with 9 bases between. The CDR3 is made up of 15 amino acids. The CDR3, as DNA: TGCGCCAGCAGCTTGGATGGGGCGTACCAAGAGACCCAGTACTTC. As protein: CASSLDGAYQETQYF.

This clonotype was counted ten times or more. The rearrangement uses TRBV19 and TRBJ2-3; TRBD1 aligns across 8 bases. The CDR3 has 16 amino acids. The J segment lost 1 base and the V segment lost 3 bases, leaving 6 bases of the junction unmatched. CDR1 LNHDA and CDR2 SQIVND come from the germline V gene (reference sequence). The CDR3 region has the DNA TGTGCCAGTAGTATGGCAGGGGGCGCGGGCACAGATACGCAGTATTTT. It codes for CASSMAGGAGTDTQYF. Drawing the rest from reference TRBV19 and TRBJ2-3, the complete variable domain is DGGITQSPKYLFRKEGQNVTLSCEQNLNHDAMYWYRQDPGQGLRLIYYSQIVNDFQKGDIAEGYSVSREKKESFPLTVTSAQKNPTAFYLCASSMAGGAGTDTQYFGPGTRLTVL.

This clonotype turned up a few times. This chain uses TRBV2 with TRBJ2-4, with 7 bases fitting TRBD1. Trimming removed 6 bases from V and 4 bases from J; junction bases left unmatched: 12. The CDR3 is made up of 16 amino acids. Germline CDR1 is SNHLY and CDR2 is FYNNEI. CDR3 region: CASRGDRTGQKNIQYF. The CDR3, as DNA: TGTGCCAGCAGAGGAGACCGGACAGGCCAGAAAAACATTCAGTACTTC.